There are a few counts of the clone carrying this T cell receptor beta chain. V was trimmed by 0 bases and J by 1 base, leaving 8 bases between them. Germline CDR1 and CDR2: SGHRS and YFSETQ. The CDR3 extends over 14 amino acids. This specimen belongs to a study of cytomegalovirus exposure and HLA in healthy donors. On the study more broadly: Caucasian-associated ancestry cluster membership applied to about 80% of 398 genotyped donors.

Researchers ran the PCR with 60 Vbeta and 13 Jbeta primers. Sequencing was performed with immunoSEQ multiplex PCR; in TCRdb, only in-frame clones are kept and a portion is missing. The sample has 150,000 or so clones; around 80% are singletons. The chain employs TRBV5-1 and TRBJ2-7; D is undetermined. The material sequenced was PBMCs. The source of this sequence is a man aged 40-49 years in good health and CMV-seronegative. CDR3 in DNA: TGCGCCAGCAGCTTGGAGCTAGTTTCCTACGAGCAGTACTTC. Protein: CASSLELVSYEQYF.